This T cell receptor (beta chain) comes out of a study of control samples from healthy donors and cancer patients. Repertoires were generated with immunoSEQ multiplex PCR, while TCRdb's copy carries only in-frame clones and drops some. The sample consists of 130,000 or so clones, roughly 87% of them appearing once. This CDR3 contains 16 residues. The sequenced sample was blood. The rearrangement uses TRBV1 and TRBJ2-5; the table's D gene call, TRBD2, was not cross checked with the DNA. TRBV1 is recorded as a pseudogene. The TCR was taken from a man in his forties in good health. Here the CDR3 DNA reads TGCACCAGCAGCCAGGCTAGCGGGGTTCTCCAAGAGACCCAGTACTTC. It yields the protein CTSSQASGVLQETQYF.